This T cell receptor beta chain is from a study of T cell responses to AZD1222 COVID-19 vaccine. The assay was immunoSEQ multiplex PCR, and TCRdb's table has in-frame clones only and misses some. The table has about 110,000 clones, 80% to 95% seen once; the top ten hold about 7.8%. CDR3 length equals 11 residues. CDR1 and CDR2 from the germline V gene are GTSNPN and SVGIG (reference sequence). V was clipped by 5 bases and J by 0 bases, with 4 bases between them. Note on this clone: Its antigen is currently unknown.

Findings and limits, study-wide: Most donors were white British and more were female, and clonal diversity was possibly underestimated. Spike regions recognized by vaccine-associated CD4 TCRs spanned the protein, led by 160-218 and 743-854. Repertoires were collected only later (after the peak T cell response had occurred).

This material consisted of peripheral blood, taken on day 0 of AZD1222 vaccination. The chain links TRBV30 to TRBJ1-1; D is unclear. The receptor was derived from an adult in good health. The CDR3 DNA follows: TGTGCCTGGTTGATGAACACTGAAGCTTTCTTT. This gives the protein CAWLMNTEAFF.